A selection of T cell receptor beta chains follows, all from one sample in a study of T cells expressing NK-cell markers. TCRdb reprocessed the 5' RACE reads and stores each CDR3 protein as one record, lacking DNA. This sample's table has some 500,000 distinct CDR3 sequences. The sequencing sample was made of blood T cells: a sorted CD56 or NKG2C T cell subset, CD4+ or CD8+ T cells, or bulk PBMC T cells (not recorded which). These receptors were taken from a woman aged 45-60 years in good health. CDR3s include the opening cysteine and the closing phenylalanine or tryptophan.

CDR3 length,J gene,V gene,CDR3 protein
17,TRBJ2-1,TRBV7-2,CASSLDIPGNLNNEQFF
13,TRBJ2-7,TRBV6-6,CASCPTGTYEQYF
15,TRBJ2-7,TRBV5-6,CASSLVISGTYEQYF
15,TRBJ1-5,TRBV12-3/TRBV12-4,CASRHRGVSNQPQHF
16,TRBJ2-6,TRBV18,CASSASGYSGANVLTF
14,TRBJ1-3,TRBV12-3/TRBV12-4,CASKNWRSGNTIYF
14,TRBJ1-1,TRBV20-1,CSARVGGMNTEAFF
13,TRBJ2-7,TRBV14,CASSPNFRGEQYF
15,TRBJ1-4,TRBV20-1,CSAIDVGGDGEKLFF
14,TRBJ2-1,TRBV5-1,CASSALLAAGHEFF
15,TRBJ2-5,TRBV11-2,CASSARAGVRETQYF
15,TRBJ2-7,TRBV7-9,CASSLGSPLLYEQYF
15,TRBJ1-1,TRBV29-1,CSVEVRAMGGTEAFF
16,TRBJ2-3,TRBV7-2,CASSFGVTGGVDTQYF
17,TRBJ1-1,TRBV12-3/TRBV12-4,CASSLGVRSSQNTEAFF
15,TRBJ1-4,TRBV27,CASSAWGLSGEKLFF
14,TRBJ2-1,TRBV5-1,CASSLVSAANEQFF